This is a list of T cell receptor beta chains from one sample in a study of shared clonotypes between healthy human individuals. This table comes from immunoSEQ multiplex PCR, and its TCRdb copy is limited to in-frame clones, with some not included. The sample includes about 2.3 million clones, just over 90% of them seen just once. The source material was naive CD4+ T cells from PBMCs. These receptors were taken from a man between 18 and 35 years old in good health. Some clones in this sample may be carry-over from other donors' samples. CDR3s include the opening cysteine and the closing phenylalanine or tryptophan. Each record gives: D gene, J gene, clone size, V gene, CDR3 protein, CDR3 DNA. A D gene is named only where the DNA matches it firmly. Expanded clones get a size class; other rows say once, few or many, or leave the size out.

D gene: -; J gene: TRBJ1-1; clone size: -; V gene: TRBV18; CDR3 protein: CASSPGATGAFF; CDR3 DNA: TGTGCCAGCTCACCGGGAGCAACAGGGGCTTTCTTT
D gene: -; J gene: TRBJ2-5; clone size: -; V gene: TRBV11-2; CDR3 protein: CASSLMRVQETQYF; CDR3 DNA: TGTGCCAGCAGCTTAATGCGGGTGCAAGAGACCCAGTACTTC
D gene: -; J gene: TRBJ1-1; clone size: -; V gene: TRBV28; CDR3 protein: CASSLRTEAFF; CDR3 DNA: TGTGCCAGCAGTTTAAGGACTGAAGCTTTCTTT
D gene: -; J gene: TRBJ1-1; clone size: -; V gene: TRBV2; CDR3 protein: CASSDDTAEAFF; CDR3 DNA: TGTGCCAGCAGCGACGATACAGCTGAAGCTTTCTTT
D gene: TRBD1; J gene: TRBJ2-6; clone size: -; V gene: TRBV18; CDR3 protein: CASSQGQGANVLTF; CDR3 DNA: TGTGCCAGCTCACAGGGACAGGGGGCCAACGTCCTGACTTTC
D gene: TRBD1; J gene: TRBJ1-5; clone size: -; V gene: TRBV12-5; CDR3 protein: CASGKGTGDAFNQPQHF; CDR3 DNA: TGTGCTAGTGGCAAGGGGACAGGGGACGCCTTCAATCAGCCCCAGCATTTT
D gene: -; J gene: TRBJ2-3; clone size: once; V gene: TRBV18; CDR3 protein: CASSSSGSTDTQYF; CDR3 DNA: TGTGCCAGCTCATCTTCGGGGAGCACAGATACGCAGTATTTT
D gene: -; J gene: TRBJ1-2; clone size: -; V gene: TRBV7-9; CDR3 protein: CASSLQRRGGYTF; CDR3 DNA: TGTGCCAGCAGCCTTCAGAGGAGGGGCGGCTACACCTTC
D gene: -; J gene: TRBJ2-5; clone size: few; V gene: TRBV5-1; CDR3 protein: CASSLVQGPETQYF; CDR3 DNA: TGCGCCAGCAGCTTGGTTCAGGGTCCAGAGACCCAGTACTTC
D gene: -; J gene: TRBJ1-3; clone size: once; V gene: TRBV6-5; CDR3 protein: CASTTGGTGNTIYF; CDR3 DNA: TGTGCCAGCACTACCGGGGGCACGGGAAACACCATATATTTT
D gene: TRBD1; J gene: TRBJ1-1; clone size: -; V gene: TRBV10-1; CDR3 protein: CASSLTGGTEAFF; CDR3 DNA: TGCGCCAGCAGCCTGACAGGGGGCACTGAAGCTTTCTTT
D gene: -; J gene: TRBJ2-1; clone size: -; V gene: TRBV11-2; CDR3 protein: CASSPGPTVEQFF; CDR3 DNA: TGTGCCAGCAGCCCAGGACCAACAGTGGAGCAGTTCTTC
D gene: -; J gene: TRBJ1-4; clone size: once; V gene: TRBV5-1; CDR3 protein: CASSRNPKGIGEKLFF; CDR3 DNA: TGCGCCAGCAGCCGGAACCCAAAGGGGATAGGTGAAAAACTGTTTTTT
D gene: TRBD2; J gene: TRBJ2-3; clone size: -; V gene: TRBV28; CDR3 protein: CASSLWASGTADTQYF; CDR3 DNA: TGTGCCAGCAGTTTGTGGGCTAGCGGGACCGCAGATACGCAGTATTTT
D gene: -; J gene: TRBJ1-5; clone size: -; V gene: TRBV19; CDR3 protein: CASTPWGVSNQPQHF; CDR3 DNA: TGTGCCAGTACCCCCTGGGGGGTTAGCAATCAGCCCCAGCATTTT
D gene: TRBD1; J gene: TRBJ2-7; clone size: once; V gene: TRBV10-3; CDR3 protein: CAISERSGQGPYEQYF; CDR3 DNA: TGTGCCATCAGTGAAAGGTCAGGACAGGGACCCTACGAGCAGTACTTC
D gene: -; J gene: TRBJ2-7; clone size: -; V gene: TRBV4-2; CDR3 protein: CASSNIVGQIYEQYF; CDR3 DNA: TGTGCCAGCAGCAATATTGTGGGGCAGATCTACGAGCAGTACTTC
D gene: -; J gene: TRBJ1-3; clone size: -; V gene: TRBV21-1; CDR3 protein: CAIKGRVSGNTIYF; CDR3 DNA: TGTGCCATCAAGGGGAGGGTCTCTGGAAACACCATATATTTT
D gene: -; J gene: TRBJ2-4; clone size: -; V gene: TRBV27; CDR3 protein: CATKTTGLGKNIQYF; CDR3 DNA: TGTGCCACCAAAACAACAGGGTTGGGCAAAAACATTCAGTACTTC
D gene: -; J gene: TRBJ2-2; clone size: -; V gene: TRBV30; CDR3 protein: CAWSVQRTSGGELFF; CDR3 DNA: TGTGCCTGGAGTGTGCAGCGAACGAGCGGCGGGGAGCTGTTTTTT
D gene: -; J gene: TRBJ1-1; clone size: -; V gene: TRBV5-1; CDR3 protein: CASSRIAGVNTEAFF; CDR3 DNA: TGCGCCAGCAGCAGGATAGCGGGAGTAAACACTGAAGCTTTCTTT
D gene: -; J gene: TRBJ2-3; clone size: -; V gene: TRBV6-5; CDR3 protein: CASRSASSLGDTQYF; CDR3 DNA: TGTGCCAGCAGGTCGGCTTCCAGTTTAGGAGATACGCAGTATTTT
D gene: TRBD2; J gene: TRBJ2-2; clone size: -; V gene: TRBV5-1; CDR3 protein: CASSQTSGRDTGELFF; CDR3 DNA: TGCGCCAGCAGCCAAACTAGCGGGAGGGACACCGGGGAGCTGTTTTTT
D gene: TRBD1; J gene: TRBJ2-7; clone size: -; V gene: TRBV25-1; CDR3 protein: CASRGQISYEQYF; CDR3 DNA: TGTGCCAGCAGGGGACAGATCTCCTACGAGCAGTACTTC
D gene: TRBD1; J gene: TRBJ1-1; clone size: few; V gene: TRBV10-1; CDR3 protein: CSQGDSVNTEAFF; CDR3 DNA: TGCTCACAGGGGGATTCGGTGAACACTGAAGCTTTCTTT
D gene: TRBD1; J gene: TRBJ1-1; clone size: -; V gene: TRBV5-8; CDR3 protein: CASSTDRSNTEAFF; CDR3 DNA: TGTGCCAGCAGCACGGACAGGTCGAACACTGAAGCTTTCTTT
D gene: -; J gene: TRBJ1-4; clone size: -; V gene: TRBV4-1; CDR3 protein: CASSPSTGEGKLFF; CDR3 DNA: TGCGCCAGCAGCCCTTCTACGGGGGAGGGAAAACTGTTTTTT